This paragraph covers one TCR beta chain sequence. Its antigen is unidentified. These data are taken from a study of T cell responses to AZD1222 COVID-19 vaccine. As for the study in general: Both about-4-week and about-12-week second-dose recipients were combined. General observations from the study: Seropositive AZD1222 recipients at baseline numbered only five or six.

This table comes from immunoSEQ multiplex PCR, and its TCRdb copy is limited to in-frame clones, with some not included. The table has some 110,000 clones, 88% seen once. V was cut by 5 bases and J by 5 bases, with 9 bases left in between. In germline, CDR1 is SQVTM, CDR2 ANQGSEA. The CDR3 extends over 11 amino acids. The chain uses TRBV29-1 and TRBJ1-1, with D perhaps TRBD1 (5 bases). The source was peripheral blood, collected on day 0 of AZD1222 vaccination. This clonotype was sampled from an adult in good health. The CDR3 sequence: CSVREGTEAFF. Written as DNA, the CDR3 is TGCAGCGTTAGAGAGGGGACTGAAGCTTTCTTT.